This entry describes one T cell receptor (beta chain). Its antigen remains unknown. The source of the sample is a study of T cell responses to AZD1222 COVID-19 vaccine. Germline CDR1 reads MDHEN; CDR2 reads SYDVKM. J gave up 7 bases and V 4 bases, and 9 bases lay outside the gene matches. This CDR3 region has 14 residues. Assay used: immunoSEQ multiplex PCR; TCRdb lists only in-frame clones, some missing. This sample carries 100,000 or so clones, about 90% of them seen once, and the ten largest clones take 9.5% to 13%. Study results and caveats: Repertoires were obtained solely post-peak T cell response. Recipients of two AZD1222 doses showed rising Spike-specific TCR breadth and depth. Reports indicate that nearly half of spike-specific TCRs are directed at unmutated variant regions. Mostly white British, mostly female donors; authors suggested clonal diversity may be underestimated.

This TCR was recovered from an adult who received the AZD1222 COVID-19 vaccine. The sequences come from peripheral blood, collected 28 days after the second AZD1222 dose. V gene TRBV28 combines with J gene TRBJ1-1; 7 bases are shared with TRBD1. The CDR3: CASSSAGTAYEAFF. In nucleotides, the CDR3 is TGTGCCAGCAGTTCCGCCGGGACAGCATATGAAGCTTTCTTT.